Following are 16 T cell receptor beta chains from one sample sequenced in a study of monozygotic twins with cystic fibrosis. Generated by immunoSEQ multiplex PCR, the TCRdb table keeps only in-frame clones and is missing some. The sample lists approximately 15,000 clones, roughly 93% seen once, with around 9% in the top ten. Sequencing input: blood. Receptor source: a girl aged 2 to 9 with cystic fibrosis.

This chain uses TRBV19 with TRBJ2-3, with a weak D call TRBD2 (6 bases). CDR1 is LNHDA, CDR2 SQIVND, per germline (reference sequence). Trimming shortened V by 3 bases and J by 2 bases, and 33 bases separated the two germline ends. The CDR3 consists of 22 residues. DNA of the CDR3: TGTGCCAGTAGTATCCCGGGGGTGCGGAATCTGCGCGGGGATGTTCTCACAGATACGCAGTATTTT. Protein sequence: CASSIPGVRNLRGDVLTDTQYF.

J is TRBJ2-7 and V is TRBV7-9, with TRBD1 identical over 12 bases. Trimming at V came to 5 bases and at J to 3 bases, leaving 11 bases not matched to a gene. The CDR3 runs to 17 residues. Looked up from germline, CDR1 is SEHNR and CDR2 is FQNEAQ (reference sequence). CDR3: CASSMSRDRGPNYEQYF. CDR3 sequence (DNA): TGTGCCAGCAGCATGAGCCGGGACAGGGGGCCCAACTACGAGCAGTACTTC.

The V and J genes are TRBV2 and TRBJ1-1; no definite D call. From germline, CDR1 is SNHLY and CDR2 FYNNEI. This CDR3 has 13 residues. Trimming left V 10 bases short and J 10 bases short, with 22 bases between. The CDR3 loop is CAILLRGKNGAFF. As DNA, the CDR3 is TGTGCCATCCTACTCCGGGGTAAGAACGGAGCTTTCTTT.

Concerning this clone: Relative to the germline gene, one junction end is altered; a read error may explain this. The chain is built from TRBV27 and TRBJ2-1; TRBD2 agrees at 11 bases. The CDR3 spans 17 residues. Germline CDR1 reads MNHEY; CDR2 reads SMNVEV (reference sequence). The chain's CDR3 is CASSLWTSGQNYDEQFF. The DNA of the CDR3 is TGTGCCAGCAGTCTCTGGACTAGCGGGCAGAACTACGATGAGCAGTTCTTC.

The chain links TRBV9 to TRBJ2-1; 11 bases agree with TRBD2. J was trimmed by 3 bases and V by 4 bases; bases with no gene match: 6. The germline CDR1 and CDR2 sequences are SGDLS and YYNGEE. This CDR3 is built from 16 residues. The CDR3, as DNA: TGTGCCAGCAGCATTAGCGGGAGGGCCGTCTACAATGAGCAGTTCTTC. Its translation is CASSISGRAVYNEQFF. Looking up the rest from reference TRBV9 and TRBJ2-1 gives the full variable domain: DSGVTQTPKHLITATGQRVTLRCSPRSGDLSVYWYQQSLDQGLQFLIQYYNGEERAKGNILERFSAQQFPDLHSELNLSSLELGDSALYFCASSISGRAVYNEQFFGPGTRLTVL.

The DNA for the CDR3 is TGTGCCAGTAAGGGTGGGACTAGCGGGAGATCTGGCCGGGGCACAGATACGCAGTATTTT. Translation: CASKGGTSGRSGRGTDTQYF. The genes are TRBV19 and TRBJ2-3, with 14 bases fitting TRBD2. The CDR3 spans 20 residues. Germline-derived CDR1 and CDR2 are LNHDA and SQIVND (reference sequence). J gave up 1 base and V 7 bases, and 16 bases lay outside the gene matches.

This sequence joins TRBV4-3 and TRBJ2-7, with 10 nucleotides matching TRBD1. V trimming: 0 bases; J trimming: 3 bases; junction bases outside the gene matches: 2. The length of the CDR3 is 15 residues. The germline V gene encodes CDR1 LGHNA and CDR2 YSLEER. CDR3 DNA sequence: TGCGCCAGCAGCCAAGAGACAGGGGGCGTCTACGAGCAGTACTTC. It yields the protein CASSQETGGVYEQYF.

The chain couples TRBV2 to TRBJ1-1; no clear D. V lost 7 bases and J 6 bases, leaving 12 bases between the germline ends. The length of the CDR3 is 12 residues. Germline V lookup: CDR1 SNHLY, CDR2 FYNNEI. DNA for the CDR3: TGTGCCAGCAAAAAAGTAGACGCTGAAGCTTTCTTT. Its translation: CASKKVDAEAFF.

V gene TRBV6-6 combines with J gene TRBJ2-1; D is perhaps TRBD2 (5 bases). Germline V gives CDR1 MNHNY, CDR2 SVGAGI (reference sequence). This CDR3 spans 12 amino acids. V was pared by 6 bases and J by 6 bases, with 9 bases between. The chain's CDR3 is CASSPEVNEQFF. CDR3 nucleotides: TGTGCCAGCAGCCCGGAGGTCAATGAGCAGTTCTTC.

For the CDR3, the DNA is TGTGCCAGCAGCTTAACGCCTACAGGGACGACAGATACGCAGTATTTT. Residues: CASSLTPTGTTDTQYF. The chain combines TRBV7-3 with TRBJ2-3; maybe TRBD1 (6 bases). Trimming took off 0 bases at V and 3 bases at J, with 13 bases between the two ends. This CDR3 region has 16 residues. Germline V gives CDR1 SGHTA, CDR2 FQGTGA.

The gene calls are TRBV11-2 and TRBJ2-3, with D unclear. Germline loops: CDR1 SGHAT, CDR2 FQNNGV. The CDR3 is 15 amino acids. The V end was cut by 0 bases, the J end by 2 bases, with 9 bases between. The CDR3 sequence: CASSLEVAFTDTQYF. The CDR3 bases are TGTGCCAGCAGCTTAGAAGTCGCCTTCACAGATACGCAGTATTTT.

The rearrangement links TRBV5-1 to TRBJ2-1; 8 bases line up with TRBD2. The CDR3 has 15 residues. Germline-derived CDR1 and CDR2 are SGHRS and YFSETQ. Trimming removed 2 bases from V and 8 bases from J; junction bases left unmatched: 9. The CDR3 spells CASSLTSGLGDEQFF. The CDR3 DNA follows: TGCGCCAGCAGCTTAACTAGCGGCCTTGGGGATGAGCAGTTCTTC.

This chain connects TRBV5-1 to TRBJ1-1, with 7 bases lining up with TRBD1. This CDR3 has 13 residues. The germline gives CDR1 SGHRS, CDR2 YFSETQ. V was pared by 3 bases and J by 8 bases, with 7 bases of the junction left unmatched. The CDR3 bases are TGCGCCAGCAGCTATACCGGGGACAGCGAAGCTTTCTTT. The encoded protein is CASSYTGDSEAFF.

V is TRBV27 and J is TRBJ1-2; TRBD1 aligns across 11 bases. The CDR3 spans 17 residues. The trim removed 0 bases at V and 4 bases at J, leaving 7 bases unmatched. Germline V gives CDR1 MNHEY, CDR2 SMNVEV (reference sequence). CDR3 sequence reads: CASSLSLRDRGGYGYTF. CDR3 in DNA: TGTGCCAGCAGTTTATCGTTGCGGGACAGGGGGGGCTATGGCTACACCTTC.

V usage is TRBV2 and J usage is TRBJ1-1; D is perhaps TRBD1 (6 bases). The CDR3 is made up of 11 amino acids. CDR1 and CDR2 from the germline V gene are SNHLY and FYNNEI. Trimming stripped 6 bases from V and 8 bases from J, with 10 bases between. CDR3 in amino acids: CASRNRAEAFF. CDR3 sequence (DNA): TGTGCCAGCAGAAACAGGGCGGAAGCTTTCTTT.

V usage is TRBV29-1 and J usage is TRBJ2-7; 8 bases align to TRBD2. V lost 4 bases to trimming and J lost 2 bases; unmatched junction nucleotides: 4. The germline V gene has CDR1 SQVTM and CDR2 ANQGSEA. This CDR3 has 13 residues. The CDR3 nucleotides are TGCAGCGTTGTCGGACTAGCAGCCTACGAGCAGTACTTC. Translating it yields CSVVGLAAYEQYF.